The T cell receptor beta chain under discussion was sequenced for a study of blood T cell repertoires in COVID-19. Study summary: The origin of the acute and convalescent COVID-19 samples was the United States, Italy and Spain. T cells, B-cell-depleted T cells, or PBMCs supplied cDNA or gDNA.

Source study methods: Amplification of reference gene primers provided the estimated nucleated cell counts. Only in-frame clones appear in the TCRdb table, and some are missing; sequencing was by immunoSEQ multiplex PCR. The DNA was the basis for D and trimming; V, J and clone size are from that table. The sample has approximately 430,000 clones, around 86% seen once. This CDR3 comprises 14 residues. Trimming removed 4 bases from V and 0 bases from J, with 11 bases in between. Germline CDR1 and CDR2: SGHRS and YFSETQ. The source of this sequence is a woman aged 25-40 years with active or convalescent COVID-19. J is TRBJ2-7 and V is TRBV5-1; D gene uncertain. The specimen sequenced was peripheral blood. This CDR3 reads CASSPQVHSYEQYF. The CDR3 DNA is TGCGCCAGCAGCCCTCAGGTGCACTCCTACGAGCAGTACTTC. Complete variable domain (other parts from reference TRBV5-1 and TRBJ2-7): KAGVTQTPRYLIKTRGQQVTLSCSPISGHRSVSWYQQTPGQGLQFLFEYFSETQRNKGNFPGRFSGRQFSNSRSEMNVSTLELGDSALYLCASSPQVHSYEQYFGPGTRLTVT.